This TCR beta chain was found in a study of cytomegalovirus exposure and HLA in healthy donors. Note on this clone: What it binds is unknown.

Notes on the study in general: By HLA locus, TCR association rates varied in a later analysis, with DRB1 showing the most and HLA-C the fewest.

CDR3 length: 13 amino acids. CDR1 MDHEN and CDR2 SYDVKM come from the germline V gene. V dropped 6 bases and J dropped 4 bases, with 12 bases sitting between them. Both 60 Vbeta primers and 13 Jbeta primers went into the PCR. Only in-frame clones appear in the TCRdb table, and some are missing; sequencing was by immunoSEQ multiplex PCR. The sample contains some 190,000 clones, around 76% of which appear only once. This clonotype originated in a man aged 40-50 years in good health and CMV-seronegative. This chain joins TRBV28 and TRBJ1-1; D is undetermined. The sample comprised PBMCs. CDR3 loop: CASRNPGSTEAFF. CDR3 in DNA: TGTGCCAGCAGAAATCCGGGGAGCACTGAAGCTTTCTTT.